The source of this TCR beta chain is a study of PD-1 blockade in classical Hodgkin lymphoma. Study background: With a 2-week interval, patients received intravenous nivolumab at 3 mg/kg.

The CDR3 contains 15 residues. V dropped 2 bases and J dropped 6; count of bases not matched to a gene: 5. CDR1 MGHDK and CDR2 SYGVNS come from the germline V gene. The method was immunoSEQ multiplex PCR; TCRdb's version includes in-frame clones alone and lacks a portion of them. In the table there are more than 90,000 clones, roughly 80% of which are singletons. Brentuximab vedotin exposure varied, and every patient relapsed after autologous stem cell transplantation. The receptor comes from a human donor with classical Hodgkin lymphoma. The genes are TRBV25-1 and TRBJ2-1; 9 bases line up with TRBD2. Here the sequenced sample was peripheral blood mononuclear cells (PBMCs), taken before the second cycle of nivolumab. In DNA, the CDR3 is TGTGCCAGCAGTGAACTAGCGGGATTCACCAATGAGCAGTTCTTC. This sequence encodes CASSELAGFTNEQFF.